This record looks at one T cell receptor (beta chain) sequence and its context. The CDR3 loop spans 15 amino acids. V was pared by 5 bases and J by 0 bases, with 12 bases between. In germline, CDR1 is SGHRS, CDR2 YFSETQ. The record originates from a study of response to subunit inactivated influenza vaccine. TCRdb re-analysed the RT-PCR reads in MiXCR, keeping a single row per CDR3 protein. The sample contains 500,000 to 550,000 distinct CDR3 sequences, 6.5% to 8% of which appear only once. This TCR was recovered from a man aged 50 to 69 who received an inactivated influenza vaccine. The V call is TRBV5-1, the J call TRBJ2-1; possibly TRBD2 for D (5 bases). The sequencing here drew on PBMCs from blood, taken around 25 months after vaccination. CDR3 sequence reads: CASSSAEPSYNEQFF. The CDR3, as DNA: TGCGCCAGCAGTTCAGCGGAGCCCTCCTACAATGAGCAGTTCTTC.